This T cell receptor beta chain was sequenced for a study of cytomegalovirus exposure and HLA in healthy donors. The wider study: The roughly 110 validation repertoires used the same platform as the 666 first-cohort repertoires, a later analysis reported.

Points on this clone: Its matching antigen is unknown.

Findings and limits, study-wide: The study listed 164 cytomegalovirus-associated TCR beta chains.

From germline, CDR1 is GTSNPN and CDR2 SVGIG (reference sequence). V dropped 4 bases and J dropped 7; count of bases not matched to a gene: 12. There are 14 residues in the CDR3. Libraries were prepared by immunoSEQ multiplex PCR; TCRdb keeps only in-frame clonotypes and omits some of them. The sample holds some 220,000 clones, 75% to 95% seen once. This rearrangement joins TRBV30 to TRBJ2-5, with TRBD2 matching 7 bases. This receptor was taken from a woman under 30 in good health and CMV-seronegative. The specimen was PBMCs. The CDR3 coding sequence is TGTGCCTGGAAGCCGGGACTAACTCTCGGGACCCAGTACTTC. Translated, it gives CAWKPGLTLGTQYF.